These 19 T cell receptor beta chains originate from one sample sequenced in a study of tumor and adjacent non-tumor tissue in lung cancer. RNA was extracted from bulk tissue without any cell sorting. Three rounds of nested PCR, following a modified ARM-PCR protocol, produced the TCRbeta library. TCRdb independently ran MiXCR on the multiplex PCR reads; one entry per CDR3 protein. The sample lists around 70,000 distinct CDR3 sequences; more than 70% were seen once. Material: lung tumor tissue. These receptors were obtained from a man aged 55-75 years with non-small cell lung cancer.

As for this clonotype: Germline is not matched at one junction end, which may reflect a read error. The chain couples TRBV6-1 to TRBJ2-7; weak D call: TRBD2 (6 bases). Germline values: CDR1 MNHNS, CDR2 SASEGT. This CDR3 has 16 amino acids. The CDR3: CASSEAGSESSYDQYF. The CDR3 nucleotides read TGTGCCAGCAGTGAGGCGGGATCCGAAAGCTCCTACGATCAGTACTTC.

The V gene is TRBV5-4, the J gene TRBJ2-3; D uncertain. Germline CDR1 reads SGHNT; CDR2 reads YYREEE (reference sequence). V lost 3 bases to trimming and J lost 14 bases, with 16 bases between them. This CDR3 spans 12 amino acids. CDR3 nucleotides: TGTGCCAGCAGCTCCAGCACAGATACACTGTATTTT. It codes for CASSSSTDTLYF.

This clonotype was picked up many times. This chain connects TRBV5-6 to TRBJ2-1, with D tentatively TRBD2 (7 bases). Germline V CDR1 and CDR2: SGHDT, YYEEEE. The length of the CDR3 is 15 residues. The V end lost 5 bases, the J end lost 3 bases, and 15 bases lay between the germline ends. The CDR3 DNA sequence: TGTGCCAGCAGTTCAGCGGGACACCGCTACAATGAGCAGTTCTTC. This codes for CASSSAGHRYNEQFF.

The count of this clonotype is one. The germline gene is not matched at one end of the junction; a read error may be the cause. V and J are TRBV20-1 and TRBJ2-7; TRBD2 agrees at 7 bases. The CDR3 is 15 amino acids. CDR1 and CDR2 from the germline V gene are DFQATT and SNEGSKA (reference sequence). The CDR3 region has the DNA TGCAGTGCTAGAGTGGCTAGCGGACCAATGGGCGAGCACTACTTC. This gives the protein CSARVASGPMGEHYF.

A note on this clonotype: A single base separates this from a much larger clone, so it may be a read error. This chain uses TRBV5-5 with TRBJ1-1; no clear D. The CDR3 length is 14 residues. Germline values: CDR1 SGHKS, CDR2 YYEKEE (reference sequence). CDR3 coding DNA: TGTGCCAACAGCTTGATACTGATGAACACTGAAGCTTTCTTT. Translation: CANSLILMNTEAFF. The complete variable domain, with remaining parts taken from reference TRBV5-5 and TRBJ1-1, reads DAGVTQSPTHLIKTRGQQVTLRCSPISGHKSVSWYQQVLGQGPQFIFQYYEKEERGRGNFPDRFSARQFPNYSSELNVNALLLGDSALYLCANSLILMNTEAFFGQGTRLTVV.

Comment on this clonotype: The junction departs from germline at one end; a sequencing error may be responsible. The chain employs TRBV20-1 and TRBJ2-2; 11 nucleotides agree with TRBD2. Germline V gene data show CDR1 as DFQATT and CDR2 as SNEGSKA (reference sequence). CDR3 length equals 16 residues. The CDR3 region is CSATLAGGPEAGELIF. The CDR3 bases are TGCAGTGCTACCTTAGCGGGAGGGCCGGAGGCCGGGGAGCTGATTTTT.

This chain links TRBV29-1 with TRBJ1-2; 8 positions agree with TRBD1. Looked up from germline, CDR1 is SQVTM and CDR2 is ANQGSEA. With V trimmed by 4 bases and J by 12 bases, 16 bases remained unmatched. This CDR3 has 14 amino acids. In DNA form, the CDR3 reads TGCAGCGTTGCCCCAGGGGGCTCTCACTATGCCCACACCTTC. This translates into CSVAPGGSHYAHTF.

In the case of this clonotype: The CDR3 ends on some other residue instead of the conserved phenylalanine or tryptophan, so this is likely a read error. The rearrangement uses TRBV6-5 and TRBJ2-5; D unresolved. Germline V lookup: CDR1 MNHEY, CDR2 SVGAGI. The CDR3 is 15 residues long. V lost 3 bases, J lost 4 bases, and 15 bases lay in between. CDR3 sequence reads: CASSYSSSSRETQYL. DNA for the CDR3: TGTGCCAGCAGTTATTCGAGCTCCAGTCGAGAGACCCAGTACTTA.

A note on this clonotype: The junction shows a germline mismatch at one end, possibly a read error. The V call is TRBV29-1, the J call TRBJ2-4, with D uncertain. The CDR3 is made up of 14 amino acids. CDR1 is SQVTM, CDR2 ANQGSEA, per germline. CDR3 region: CNVEDPPGGNIQYF. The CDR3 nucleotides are TGCAACGTTGAAGATCCCCCAGGTGGAAACATTCAGTATTTC.

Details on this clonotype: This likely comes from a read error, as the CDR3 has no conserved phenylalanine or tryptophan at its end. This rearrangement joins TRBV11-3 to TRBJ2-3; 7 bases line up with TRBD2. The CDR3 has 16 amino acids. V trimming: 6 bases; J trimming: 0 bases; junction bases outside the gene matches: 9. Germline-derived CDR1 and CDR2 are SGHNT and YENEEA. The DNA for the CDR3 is TGTGCCAGCAGTCTTGGACTAGTGGATAGCACAGATACGCAGTATTTA. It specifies CASSLGLVDSTDTQYL.

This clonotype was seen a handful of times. CDR3 sequence (DNA): TGTGCCAGCAGCCTTAGAGCGGGAGGCGGGGAGACCCAGTACTTC. It yields the protein CASSLRAGGGETQYF. The chain uses TRBV7-3 and TRBJ2-5, with 9 bases fitting TRBD2. From germline, CDR1 is SGHTA and CDR2 FQGTGA. V was pared by 5 bases and J by 5 bases, with 9 bases of the junction left unmatched. The CDR3 consists of 15 residues.

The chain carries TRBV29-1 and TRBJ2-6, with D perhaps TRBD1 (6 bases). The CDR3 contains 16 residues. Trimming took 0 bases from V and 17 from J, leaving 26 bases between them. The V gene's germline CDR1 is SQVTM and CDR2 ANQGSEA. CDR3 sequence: CSVEDRAGAGAKVLTF. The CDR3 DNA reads TGCAGCGTTGAAGATCGCGCAGGGGCCGGGGCCAAAGTCTTGACTTTC.

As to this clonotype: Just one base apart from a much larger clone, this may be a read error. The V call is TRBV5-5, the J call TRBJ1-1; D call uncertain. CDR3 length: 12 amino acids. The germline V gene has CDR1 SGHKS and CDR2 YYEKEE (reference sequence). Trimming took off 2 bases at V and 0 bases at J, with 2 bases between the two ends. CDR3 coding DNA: TGTGCCAGCAGCTTAATGAACACTGAAGCTTTCTTT. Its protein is CASSLMNTEAFF.

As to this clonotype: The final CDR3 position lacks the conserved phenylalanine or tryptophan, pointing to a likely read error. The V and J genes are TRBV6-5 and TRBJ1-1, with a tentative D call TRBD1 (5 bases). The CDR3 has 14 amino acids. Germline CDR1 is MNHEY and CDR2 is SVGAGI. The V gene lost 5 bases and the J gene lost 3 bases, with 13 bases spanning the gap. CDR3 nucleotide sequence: TGTGCCAGCAGTAAGAGGGGTCGGGACACTGAAGCTTTCTAT. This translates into CASSKRGRDTEAFY.

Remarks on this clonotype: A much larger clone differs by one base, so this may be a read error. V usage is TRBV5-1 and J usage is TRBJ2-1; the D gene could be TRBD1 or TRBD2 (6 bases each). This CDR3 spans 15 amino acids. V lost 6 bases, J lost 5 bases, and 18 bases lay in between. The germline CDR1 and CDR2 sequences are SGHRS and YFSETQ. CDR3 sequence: CASNFRGSGDNEQFF. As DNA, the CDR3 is TGCGCCAGCAACTTTAGGGGGTCGGGAGACAATGAGCAGTTCTTC.

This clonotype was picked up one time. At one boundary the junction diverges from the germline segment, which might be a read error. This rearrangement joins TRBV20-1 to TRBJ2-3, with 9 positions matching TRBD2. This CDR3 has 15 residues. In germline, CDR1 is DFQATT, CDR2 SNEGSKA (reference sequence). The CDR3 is CSTSNSGSDIDTQYF. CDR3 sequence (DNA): TGCAGTACTAGCAATAGCGGGAGTGACATAGATACACAGTATTTT.

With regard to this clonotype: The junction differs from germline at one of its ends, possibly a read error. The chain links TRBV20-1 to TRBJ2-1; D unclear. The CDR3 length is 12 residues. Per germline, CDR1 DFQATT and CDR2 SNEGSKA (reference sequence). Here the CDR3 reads CSARGPNNEQLF. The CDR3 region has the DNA TGCAGTGCTAGAGGACCAAACAATGAGCAGCTCTTC.

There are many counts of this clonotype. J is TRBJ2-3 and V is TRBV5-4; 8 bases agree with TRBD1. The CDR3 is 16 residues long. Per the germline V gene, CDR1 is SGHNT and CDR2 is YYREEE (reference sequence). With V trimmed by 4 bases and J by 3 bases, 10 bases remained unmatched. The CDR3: CASSPGQGSGTDTQYF. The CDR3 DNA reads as TGTGCCAGCAGCCCCGGACAGGGTTCGGGGACAGATACGCAGTATTTT.

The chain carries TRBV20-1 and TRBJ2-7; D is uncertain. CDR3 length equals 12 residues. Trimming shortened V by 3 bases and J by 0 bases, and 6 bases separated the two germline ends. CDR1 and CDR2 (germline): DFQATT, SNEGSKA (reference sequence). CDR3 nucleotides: TGCAGTGCTAGCTGGAGCTCCTACGAGCAGTACTTC. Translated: CSASWSSYEQYF.